Reported below is one T cell receptor (beta chain). CDR1 is MNHEY and CDR2 is SVGAGI in the germline V gene. The CDR3 length is 15 residues. This record belongs to a study of cytomegalovirus exposure and HLA in healthy donors. The PCR used 60 Vbeta and 13 Jbeta primers. TCRdb's table, derived via immunoSEQ multiplex PCR, lists solely in-frame clones and lacks some. Of approximately 78,000 clones in the sample, approximately 84% were seen once. This clonotype was sampled from a woman in her 50s in good health and CMV-seronegative. The J gene is TRBJ2-5, the V gene TRBV6-5, with 9 bases aligning to TRBD1. The J call is in doubt because the DNA end fits TRBJ2-7 better. Sequencing was performed on PBMCs. The CDR3, as DNA: TGTGCCAGCAGTTACACAGGGGGCGATTTCGACGAGCAGTACTTC. Its protein is CASSYTGGDFDEQYF.